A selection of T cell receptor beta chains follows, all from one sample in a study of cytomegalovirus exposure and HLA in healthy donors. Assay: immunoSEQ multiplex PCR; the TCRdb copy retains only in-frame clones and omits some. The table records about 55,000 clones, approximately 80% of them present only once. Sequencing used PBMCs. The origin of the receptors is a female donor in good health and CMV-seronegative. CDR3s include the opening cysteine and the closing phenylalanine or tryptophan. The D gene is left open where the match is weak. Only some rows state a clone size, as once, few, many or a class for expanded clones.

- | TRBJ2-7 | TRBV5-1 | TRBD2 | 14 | TGCGCCAGCAGCTTAGGGACTAGCCTCTACGAGCAGTACTTC | CASSLGTSLYEQYF
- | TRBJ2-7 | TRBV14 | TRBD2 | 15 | TGTGCCAGCAGCCATGACCTGCGGGGGGCGCGGGTGCAGTACTTC | CASSHDLRGARVQYF
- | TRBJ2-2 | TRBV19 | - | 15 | TGTGCCAGTAGTATGTTCGGGGGTGGCACCGGGGAGCTGTTTTTT | CASSMFGGGTGELFF
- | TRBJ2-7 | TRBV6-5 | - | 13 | TGTGCCAGCAGTTACCAATCAGGCTACGAGCAGTACTTC | CASSYQSGYEQYF
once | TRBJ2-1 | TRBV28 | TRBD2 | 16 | TGTGCCAGCAGTCAACTAGCGGGAGATATCTACAATGAGCAGTTCTTC | CASSQLAGDIYNEQFF
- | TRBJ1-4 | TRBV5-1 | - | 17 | TGCGCCAGCAGCTTGGCCGCGGGTAGTGCAACTAATGAAAAACTGTTTTTT | CASSLAAGSATNEKLFF
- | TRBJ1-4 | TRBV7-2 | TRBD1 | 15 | TGTGCCAGCCGGAGACAGGGGAGGGCTAATGAAAAACTGTTTTTT | CASRRQGRANEKLFF
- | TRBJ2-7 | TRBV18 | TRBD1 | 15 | TGTGCCAGCTCGCCACTACAGGGGCTGACCTACGAGCAGTACTTC | CASSPLQGLTYEQYF
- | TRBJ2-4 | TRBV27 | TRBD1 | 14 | TGTGCCAGCGGTGACAGGGTTTGGGCAAACATTCAGTACTTC | CASGDRVWANIQYF
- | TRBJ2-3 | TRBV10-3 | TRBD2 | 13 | TGTGCCATCAAAGGACTAGTAGGGGATACGCAGTATTTT | CAIKGLVGDTQYF
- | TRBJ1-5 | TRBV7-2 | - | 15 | TGTGCCAGCAGCTTACAACAGGGCGGGGGCCAGCCCCAGCATTTT | CASSLQQGGGQPQHF
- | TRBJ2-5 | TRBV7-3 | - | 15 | TGTGCCAGCAGCTTAACTCCAGGGAATGTGGAGACCCAGTACTTC | CASSLTPGNVETQYF
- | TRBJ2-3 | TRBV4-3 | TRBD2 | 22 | TGCGCCAGCAGCCCTACTCGTCGGGGACTAGCGGGTTATTCGACCGGCACAGATACGCAGTATTTT | CASSPTRRGLAGYSTGTDTQYF
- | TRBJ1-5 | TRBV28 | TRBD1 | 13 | TGTGCCAGCAGTGTACAGGGGTTCCAGCCCCAGCATTTT | CASSVQGFQPQHF
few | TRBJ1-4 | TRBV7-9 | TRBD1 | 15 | TGTGCCAGCAGCTTAGACGGGGGACAGAATGAAAAACTGTTTTTT | CASSLDGGQNEKLFF
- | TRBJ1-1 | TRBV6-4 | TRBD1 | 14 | TGTGCCAGCAAAAGACAGGGGACCGGGACTGAAGCTTTCTTT | CASKRQGTGTEAFF
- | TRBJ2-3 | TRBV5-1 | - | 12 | TGCGCCAGCAGCTTAGCTCGAGATACGCAGTATTTT | CASSLARDTQYF
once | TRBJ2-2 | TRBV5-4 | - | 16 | TGTGCCAGCAGCTTGATTCCGGGACACTCCACCGGGGAGCTGTTTTTT | CASSLIPGHSTGELFF
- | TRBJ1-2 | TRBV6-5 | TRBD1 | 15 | TGTGCCAGCAATTCACTGGGACAGGGGGCGAATGGCTACACCTTC | CASNSLGQGANGYTF
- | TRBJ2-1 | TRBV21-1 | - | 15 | TGTGCCAGCAGCAAAGACTCCAGGACCTACAATGAGCAGTTCTTC | CASSKDSRTYNEQFF
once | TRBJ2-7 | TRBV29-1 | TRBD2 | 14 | TGCAGCGTGACCCCAGGGACTAGCGGGGTCGAGCAGTACTTC | CSVTPGTSGVEQYF
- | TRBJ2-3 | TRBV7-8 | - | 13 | TGTGCCAGCAGCTTTTCAGGGGAAAATACGCAGTATTTT | CASSFSGENTQYF